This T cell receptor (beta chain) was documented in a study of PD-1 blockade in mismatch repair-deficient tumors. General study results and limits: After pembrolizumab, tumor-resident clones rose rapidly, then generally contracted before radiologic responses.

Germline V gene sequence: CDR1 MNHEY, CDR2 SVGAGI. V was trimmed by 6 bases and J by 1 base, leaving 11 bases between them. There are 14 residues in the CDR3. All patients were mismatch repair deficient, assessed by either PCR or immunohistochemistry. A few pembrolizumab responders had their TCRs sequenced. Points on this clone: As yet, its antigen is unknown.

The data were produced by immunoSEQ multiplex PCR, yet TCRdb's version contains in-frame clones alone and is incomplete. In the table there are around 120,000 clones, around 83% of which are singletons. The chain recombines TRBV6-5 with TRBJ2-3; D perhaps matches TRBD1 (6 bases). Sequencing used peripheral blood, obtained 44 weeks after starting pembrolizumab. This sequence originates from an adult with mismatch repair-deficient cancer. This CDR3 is CASSRRQGTDTQYF. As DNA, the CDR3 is TGTGCCAGCAGCCGTAGACAGGGCACAGATACGCAGTATTTT.